Described below is a single T cell receptor (beta chain) sequence and its context. RNA amounts of about 0.5 to 1 ug underwent reverse transcription with random hexamers. Each CDR3 protein gets one entry after TCRdb re-called the immunoSEQ multiplex PCR reads with MiXCR. The sample contains about 290,000 distinct CDR3 sequences, about 88% of which appear only once. This CDR3 has 13 amino acids. The J segment lost 8 bases and the V segment lost 5 bases, leaving 8 bases of the junction unmatched. CDR1 and CDR2 (germline): SGHTA, FQGTGA. This sample was included in a study of CD8 T cells in Susac syndrome.

The J gene is TRBJ1-1, the V gene TRBV7-3, with TRBD1 matching over 7 bases. The sequence derives from a human donor with multiple sclerosis. Sequenced material: CD8+ T cells from PBMCs. The CDR3 loop is CASSPMRTGEAFF. CDR3 sequence (DNA): TGTGCCAGCAGCCCCATGAGGACAGGAGAAGCTTTCTTT. The full variable domain, in which reference TRBV7-3 and TRBJ1-1 provide the parts outside the CDR3, is GAGVSQTPSNKVTEKGKYVELRCDPISGHTALYWYRQSLGQGPEFLIYFQGTGAADDSGLPNDRFFAVRPEGSVSTLKIQRTERGDSAVYLCASSPMRTGEAFFGQGTRLTVV.